Each of the 3 T cell receptor beta chains below was sequenced from the same sample in a study of cytomegalovirus exposure and HLA in healthy donors. PCR amplification relied on 60 Vbeta primers (plus 13 Jbeta primers). Sequencing used immunoSEQ multiplex PCR; TCRdb keeps in-frame clones, though not all of them. The sample has 150,000 to 200,000 clones, about three quarters seen once; the top ten hold roughly 13%. The specimen sequenced was PBMCs. These receptors were taken from a man aged 50 or older in good health and CMV-seropositive.

Only a few counts were recorded for this clone. This chain joins TRBV4-3 and TRBJ2-7; 9 nucleotides line up with TRBD1. This CDR3 has 14 residues. V gave up 4 bases and J gave up 4 bases; unmatched junction bases: 5. CDR1 is LGHNA, CDR2 YSLEER, per germline. The CDR3 is CASSPDRGLYEQYF. CDR3 nucleotides: TGCGCCAGCAGCCCGGACAGGGGCCTTTACGAGCAGTACTTC.

This chain links TRBV28 with TRBJ2-2; TRBD1 matches 8 bases. Germline trimming cut 6 bases from V and 6 bases from J; bases unmatched to any gene: 9. The germline CDR1 and CDR2 sequences are MDHEN and SYDVKM. The CDR3 has 15 residues. CDR3 sequence: CASSRDRGGAGELFF. The CDR3 DNA follows: TGTGCCAGCAGCCGCGACAGGGGTGGGGCCGGGGAGCTGTTTTTT.

This chain links TRBV9 with TRBJ2-3; 10 nucleotides match TRBD1. This CDR3 comprises 15 residues. Germline trimming cut 6 bases from V and 3 bases from J; bases unmatched to any gene: 7. The germline V gene has CDR1 SGDLS and CDR2 YYNGEE. The CDR3 here is CASTRQGAGTDTQYF. CDR3 nucleotide sequence: TGTGCCAGCACCCGACAGGGGGCCGGGACAGATACGCAGTATTTT.